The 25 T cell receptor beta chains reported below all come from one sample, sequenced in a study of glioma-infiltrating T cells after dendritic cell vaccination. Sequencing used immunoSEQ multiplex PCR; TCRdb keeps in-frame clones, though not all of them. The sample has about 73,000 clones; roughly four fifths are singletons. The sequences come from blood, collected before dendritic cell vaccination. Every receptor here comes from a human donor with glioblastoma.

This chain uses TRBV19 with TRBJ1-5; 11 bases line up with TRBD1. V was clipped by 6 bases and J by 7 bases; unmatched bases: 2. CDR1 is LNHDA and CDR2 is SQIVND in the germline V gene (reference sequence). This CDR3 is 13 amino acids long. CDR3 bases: TGTGCCAGTAGCGGACAGGGGGCCCAGCCCCAGCATTTT. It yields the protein CASSGQGAQPQHF.

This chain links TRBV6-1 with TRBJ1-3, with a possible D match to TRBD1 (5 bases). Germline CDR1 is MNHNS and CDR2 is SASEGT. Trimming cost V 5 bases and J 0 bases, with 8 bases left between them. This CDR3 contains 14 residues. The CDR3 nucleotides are TGTGCCAGCAGTAGACAGAGCTCTGGAAACACCATATATTTT. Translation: CASSRQSSGNTIYF.

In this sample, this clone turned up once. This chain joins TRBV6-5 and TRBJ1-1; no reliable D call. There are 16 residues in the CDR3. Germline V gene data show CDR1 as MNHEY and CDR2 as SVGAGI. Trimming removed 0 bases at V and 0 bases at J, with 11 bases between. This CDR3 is CASSYSYLGVNTEAFF. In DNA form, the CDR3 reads TGTGCCAGCAGTTACTCCTACCTGGGAGTGAACACTGAAGCTTTCTTT.

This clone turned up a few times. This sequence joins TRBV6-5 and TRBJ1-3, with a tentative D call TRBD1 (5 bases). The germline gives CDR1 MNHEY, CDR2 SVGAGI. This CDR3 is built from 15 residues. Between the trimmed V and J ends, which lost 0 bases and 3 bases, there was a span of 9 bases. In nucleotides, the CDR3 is TGTGCCAGCAGTTACTCCACAGGCCTTGGAAACACCATATATTTT. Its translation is CASSYSTGLGNTIYF.

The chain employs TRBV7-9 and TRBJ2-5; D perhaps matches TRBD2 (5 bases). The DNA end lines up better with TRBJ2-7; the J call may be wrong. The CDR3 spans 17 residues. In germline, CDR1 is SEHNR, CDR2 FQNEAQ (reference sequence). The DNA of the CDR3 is TGTGCCAGCAGCTTAGACGGGGTAGCGCGGAGCTCCTACGAGCAGTACTTC. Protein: CASSLDGVARSSYEQYF.

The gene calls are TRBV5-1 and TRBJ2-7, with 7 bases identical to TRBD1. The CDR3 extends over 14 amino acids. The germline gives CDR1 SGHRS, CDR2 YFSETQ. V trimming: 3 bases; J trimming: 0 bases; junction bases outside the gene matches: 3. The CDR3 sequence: CASSSTGRSYEQYF. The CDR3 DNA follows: TGCGCCAGCAGCTCGACAGGGCGCTCCTACGAGCAGTACTTC. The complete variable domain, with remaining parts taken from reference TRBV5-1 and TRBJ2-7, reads KAGVTQTPRYLIKTRGQQVTLSCSPISGHRSVSWYQQTPGQGLQFLFEYFSETQRNKGNFPGRFSGRQFSNSRSEMNVSTLELGDSALYLCASSSTGRSYEQYFGPGTRLTVT.

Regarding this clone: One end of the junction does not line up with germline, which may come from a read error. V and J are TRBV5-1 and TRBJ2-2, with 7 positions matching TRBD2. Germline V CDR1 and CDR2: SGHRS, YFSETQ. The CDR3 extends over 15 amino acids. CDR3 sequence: CASGLGLANTGELFF. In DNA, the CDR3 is TGCGCCAGCGGCTTAGGACTAGCGAACACCGGGGAGCTGTTTTTT. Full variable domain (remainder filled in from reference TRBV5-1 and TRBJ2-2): KAGVTQTPRYLIKTRGQQVTLSCSPISGHRSVSWYQQTPGQGLQFLFEYFSETQRNKGNFPGRFSGRQFSNSRSEMNVSTLELGDSALYLCASGLGLANTGELFFGEGSRLTVL.

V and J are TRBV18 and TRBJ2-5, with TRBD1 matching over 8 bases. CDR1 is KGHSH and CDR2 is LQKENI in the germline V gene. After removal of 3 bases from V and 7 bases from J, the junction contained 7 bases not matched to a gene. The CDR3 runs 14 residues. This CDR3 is CASSPQDRDGTQYF. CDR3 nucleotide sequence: TGTGCCAGCTCACCCCAGGACAGGGACGGGACCCAGTACTTC. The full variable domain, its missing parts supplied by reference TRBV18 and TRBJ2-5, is NAGVMQNPRHLVRRRGQEARLRCSPMKGHSHVYWYRQLPEEGLKFMVYLQKENIIDESGMPKERFSAEFPKEGPSILRIQQVVRGDSAAYFCASSPQDRDGTQYFGPGTRLLVL.

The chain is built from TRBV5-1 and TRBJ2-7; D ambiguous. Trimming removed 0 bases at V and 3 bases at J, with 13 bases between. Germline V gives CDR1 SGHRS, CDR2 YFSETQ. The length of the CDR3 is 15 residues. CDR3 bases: TGCGCCAGCAGCTTGGATATGGGCCCTCTCTACGAGCAGTACGTC. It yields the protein CASSLDMGPLYEQYV.

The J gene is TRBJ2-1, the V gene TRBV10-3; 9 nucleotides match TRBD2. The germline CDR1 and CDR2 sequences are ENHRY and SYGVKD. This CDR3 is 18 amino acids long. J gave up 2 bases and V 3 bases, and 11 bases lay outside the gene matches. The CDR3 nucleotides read TGTGCCATCAGTGATCGTAGTAGCGGGAGAGCAGCCTACAATGAGCAGTTCTTC. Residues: CAISDRSSGRAAYNEQFF.

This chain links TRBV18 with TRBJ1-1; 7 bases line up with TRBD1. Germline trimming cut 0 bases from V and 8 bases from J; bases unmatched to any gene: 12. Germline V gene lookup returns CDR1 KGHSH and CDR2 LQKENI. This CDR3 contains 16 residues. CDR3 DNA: TGTGCCAGCTCACCACCAGCGGCAGGGGGAGGTGAAGAAGCTTTCTTT. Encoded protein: CASSPPAAGGGEEAFF.

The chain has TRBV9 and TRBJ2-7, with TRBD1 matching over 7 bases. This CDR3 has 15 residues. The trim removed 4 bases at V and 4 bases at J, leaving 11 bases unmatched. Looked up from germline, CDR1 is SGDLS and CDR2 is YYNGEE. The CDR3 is CASSQAGTDLYEQYF. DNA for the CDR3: TGTGCCAGCAGCCAAGCCGGGACAGATCTATACGAGCAGTACTTC.

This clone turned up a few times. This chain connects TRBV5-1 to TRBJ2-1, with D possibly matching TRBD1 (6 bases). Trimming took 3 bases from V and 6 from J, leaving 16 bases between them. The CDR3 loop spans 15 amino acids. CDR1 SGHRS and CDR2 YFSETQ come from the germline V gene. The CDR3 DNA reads TGCGCCAGCAGCTGGGATCAGGGGTGGGGCAATGAGCAGTTCTTC. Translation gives CASSWDQGWGNEQFF.

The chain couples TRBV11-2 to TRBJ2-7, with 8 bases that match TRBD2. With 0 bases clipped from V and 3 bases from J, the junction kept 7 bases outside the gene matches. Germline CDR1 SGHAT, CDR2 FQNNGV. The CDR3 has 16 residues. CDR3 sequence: CASSLDKTGRGYEQYV. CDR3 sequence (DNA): TGTGCCAGCAGCTTAGATAAGACCGGGAGGGGCTACGAGCAGTACGTC.

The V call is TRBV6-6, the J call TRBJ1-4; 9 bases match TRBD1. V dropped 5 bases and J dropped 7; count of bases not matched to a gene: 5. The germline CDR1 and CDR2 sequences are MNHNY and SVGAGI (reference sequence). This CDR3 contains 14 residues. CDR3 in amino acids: CASSRTGAVEKLFF. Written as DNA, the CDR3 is TGTGCCAGCAGTCGGACAGGGGCGGTTGAAAAACTGTTTTTT.

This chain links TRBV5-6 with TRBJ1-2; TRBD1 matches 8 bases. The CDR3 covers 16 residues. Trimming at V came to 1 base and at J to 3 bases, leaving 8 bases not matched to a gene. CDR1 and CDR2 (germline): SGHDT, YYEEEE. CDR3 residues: CASSLMEPTGDYGYTF. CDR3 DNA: TGTGCCAGCAGCTTGATGGAACCGACAGGGGACTATGGCTACACCTTC.

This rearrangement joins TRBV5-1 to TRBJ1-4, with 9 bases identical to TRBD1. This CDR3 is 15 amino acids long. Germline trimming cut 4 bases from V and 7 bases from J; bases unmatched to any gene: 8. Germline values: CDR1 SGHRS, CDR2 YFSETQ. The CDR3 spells CASSTTGGEGEKLFF. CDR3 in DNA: TGCGCCAGCAGCACCACAGGGGGCGAAGGTGAAAAACTGTTTTTT.

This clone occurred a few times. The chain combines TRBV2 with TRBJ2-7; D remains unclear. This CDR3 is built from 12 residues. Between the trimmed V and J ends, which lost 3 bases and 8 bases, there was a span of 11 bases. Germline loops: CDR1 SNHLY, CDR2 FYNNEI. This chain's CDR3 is CASSEGRPKQYV. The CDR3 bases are TGTGCCAGCAGTGAGGGCAGGCCTAAGCAGTACGTC.

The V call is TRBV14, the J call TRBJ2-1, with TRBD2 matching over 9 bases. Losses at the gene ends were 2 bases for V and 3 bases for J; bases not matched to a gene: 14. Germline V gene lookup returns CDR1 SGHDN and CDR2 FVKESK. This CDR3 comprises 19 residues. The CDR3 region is CASSQYLAGAGGYYNEQFF. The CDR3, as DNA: TGTGCCAGCAGCCAATACTTGGCCGGAGCGGGGGGTTACTACAATGAGCAGTTCTTC.

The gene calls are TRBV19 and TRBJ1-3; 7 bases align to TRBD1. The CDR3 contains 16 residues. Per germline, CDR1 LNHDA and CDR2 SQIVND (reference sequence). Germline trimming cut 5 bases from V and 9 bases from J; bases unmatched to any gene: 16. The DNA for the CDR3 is TGTGCCAGTAGTGGCATCTGGACAGGCACCCCAAGCACCATATATTTT. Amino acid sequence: CASSGIWTGTPSTIYF.

CDR3 residues: CASAVATYQETQYF. The CDR3 nucleotides read TGTGCCAGTGCTGTGGCCACATACCAAGAGACCCAGTACTTC. This chain joins TRBV27 and TRBJ2-5, with D uncertain. V lost 9 bases and J lost 0, with 14 bases in between. CDR1 is MNHEY, CDR2 SMNVEV, per germline (reference sequence). CDR3 size: 14 residues.

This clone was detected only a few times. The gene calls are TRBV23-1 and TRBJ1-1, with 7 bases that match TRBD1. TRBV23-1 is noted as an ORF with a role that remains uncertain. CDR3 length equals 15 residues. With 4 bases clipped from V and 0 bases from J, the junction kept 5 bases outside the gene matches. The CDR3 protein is CASSLPDRLNTEAFF. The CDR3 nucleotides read TGCGCCAGCAGTCTCCCGGACAGGCTGAACACTGAAGCTTTCTTT.

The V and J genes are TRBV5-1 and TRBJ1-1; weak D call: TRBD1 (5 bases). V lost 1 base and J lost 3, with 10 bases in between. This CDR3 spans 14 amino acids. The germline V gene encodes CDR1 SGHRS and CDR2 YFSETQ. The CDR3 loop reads CASSLLVGDTEAFF. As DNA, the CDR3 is TGCGCCAGCAGCTTGCTAGTAGGGGACACTGAAGCTTTCTTT.

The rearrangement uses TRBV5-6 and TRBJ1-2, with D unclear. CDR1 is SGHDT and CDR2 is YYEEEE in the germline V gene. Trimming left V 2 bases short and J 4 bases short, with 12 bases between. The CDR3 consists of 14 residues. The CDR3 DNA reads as TGTGCCAGCAGCTTAGAGGTGAGAAGCTATGGCTACACCTTC. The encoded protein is CASSLEVRSYGYTF.

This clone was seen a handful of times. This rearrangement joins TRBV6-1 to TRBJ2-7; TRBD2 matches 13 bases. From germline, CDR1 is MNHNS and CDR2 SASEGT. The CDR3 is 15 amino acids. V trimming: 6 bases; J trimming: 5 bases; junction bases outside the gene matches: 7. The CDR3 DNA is TGTGCCAGCAGGGACGGGACTAGCGGGGTAGACGAGCAGTACTTC. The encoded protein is CASRDGTSGVDEQYF.